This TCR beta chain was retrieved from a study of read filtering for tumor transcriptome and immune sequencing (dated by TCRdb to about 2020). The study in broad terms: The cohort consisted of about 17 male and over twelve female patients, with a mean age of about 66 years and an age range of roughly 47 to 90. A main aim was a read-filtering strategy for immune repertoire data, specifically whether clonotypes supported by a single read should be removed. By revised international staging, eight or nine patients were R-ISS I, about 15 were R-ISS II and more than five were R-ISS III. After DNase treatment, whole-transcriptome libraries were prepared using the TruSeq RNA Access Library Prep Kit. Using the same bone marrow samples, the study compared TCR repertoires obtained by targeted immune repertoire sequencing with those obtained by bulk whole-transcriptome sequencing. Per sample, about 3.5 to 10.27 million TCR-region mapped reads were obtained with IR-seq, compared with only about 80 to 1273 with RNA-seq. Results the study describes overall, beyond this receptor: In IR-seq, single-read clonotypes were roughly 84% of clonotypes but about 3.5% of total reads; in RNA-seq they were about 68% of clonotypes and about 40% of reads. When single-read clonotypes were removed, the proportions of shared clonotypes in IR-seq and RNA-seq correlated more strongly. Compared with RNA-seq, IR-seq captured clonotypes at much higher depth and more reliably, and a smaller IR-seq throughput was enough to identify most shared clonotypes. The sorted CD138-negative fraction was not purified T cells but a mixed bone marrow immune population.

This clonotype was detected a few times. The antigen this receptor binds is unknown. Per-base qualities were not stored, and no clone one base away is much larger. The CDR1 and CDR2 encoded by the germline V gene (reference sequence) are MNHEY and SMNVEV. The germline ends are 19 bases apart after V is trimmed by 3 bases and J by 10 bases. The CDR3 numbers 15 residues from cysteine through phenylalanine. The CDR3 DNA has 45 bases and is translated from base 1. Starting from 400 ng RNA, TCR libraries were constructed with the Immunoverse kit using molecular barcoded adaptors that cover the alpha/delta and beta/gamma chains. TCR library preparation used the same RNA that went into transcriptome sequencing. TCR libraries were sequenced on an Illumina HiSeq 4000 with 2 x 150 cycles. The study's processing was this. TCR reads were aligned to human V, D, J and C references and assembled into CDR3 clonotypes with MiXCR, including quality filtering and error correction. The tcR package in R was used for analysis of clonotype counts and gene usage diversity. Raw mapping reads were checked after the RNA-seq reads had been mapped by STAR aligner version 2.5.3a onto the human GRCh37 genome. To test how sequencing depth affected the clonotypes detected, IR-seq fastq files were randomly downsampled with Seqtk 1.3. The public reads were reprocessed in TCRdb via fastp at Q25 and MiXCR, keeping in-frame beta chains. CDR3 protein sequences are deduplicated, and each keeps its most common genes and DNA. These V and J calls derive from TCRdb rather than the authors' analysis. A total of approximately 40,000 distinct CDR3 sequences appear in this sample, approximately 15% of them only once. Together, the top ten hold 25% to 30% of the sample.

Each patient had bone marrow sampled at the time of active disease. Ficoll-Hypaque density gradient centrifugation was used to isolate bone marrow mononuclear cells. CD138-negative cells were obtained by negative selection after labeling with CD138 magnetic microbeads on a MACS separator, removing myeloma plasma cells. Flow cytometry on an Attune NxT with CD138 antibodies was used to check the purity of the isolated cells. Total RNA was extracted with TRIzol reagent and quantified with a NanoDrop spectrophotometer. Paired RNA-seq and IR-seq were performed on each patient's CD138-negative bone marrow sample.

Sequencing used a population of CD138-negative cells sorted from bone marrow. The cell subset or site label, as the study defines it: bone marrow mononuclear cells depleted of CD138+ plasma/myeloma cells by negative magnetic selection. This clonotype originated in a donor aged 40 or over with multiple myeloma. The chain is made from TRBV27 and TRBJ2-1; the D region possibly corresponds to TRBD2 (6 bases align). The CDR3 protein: CASSFRVLAWPEQFF. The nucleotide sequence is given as TGTGCCAGCAGTTTTAGGGTGCTAGCGTGGCCCGAGCAGTTCTTC.